This T cell receptor beta chain was sequenced in a study of blood T cell repertoires in COVID-19. Sequenced by immunoSEQ multiplex PCR; TCRdb stores in-frame clones only, minus some. This sample yields a few hundred thousand clones, of which about four fifths are seen a single time; around 2.7% belongs to the top ten. The ends were cut back, 4 bases at V and 0 bases at J, with 13 bases in the middle. This CDR3 has 15 residues. CDR1 GTSNPN and CDR2 SVGIG come from the germline V gene (reference sequence). The clonotype originates from a woman aged 25 to 39 who had recovered from COVID-19. Material for sequencing was peripheral blood. The V gene is TRBV30, the J gene TRBJ2-1; D remains unclear. The CDR3 loop is CAWTPTTHSYNEQFF. CDR3 nucleotide sequence: TGTGCCTGGACTCCTACCACCCACTCCTACAATGAGCAGTTCTTC.